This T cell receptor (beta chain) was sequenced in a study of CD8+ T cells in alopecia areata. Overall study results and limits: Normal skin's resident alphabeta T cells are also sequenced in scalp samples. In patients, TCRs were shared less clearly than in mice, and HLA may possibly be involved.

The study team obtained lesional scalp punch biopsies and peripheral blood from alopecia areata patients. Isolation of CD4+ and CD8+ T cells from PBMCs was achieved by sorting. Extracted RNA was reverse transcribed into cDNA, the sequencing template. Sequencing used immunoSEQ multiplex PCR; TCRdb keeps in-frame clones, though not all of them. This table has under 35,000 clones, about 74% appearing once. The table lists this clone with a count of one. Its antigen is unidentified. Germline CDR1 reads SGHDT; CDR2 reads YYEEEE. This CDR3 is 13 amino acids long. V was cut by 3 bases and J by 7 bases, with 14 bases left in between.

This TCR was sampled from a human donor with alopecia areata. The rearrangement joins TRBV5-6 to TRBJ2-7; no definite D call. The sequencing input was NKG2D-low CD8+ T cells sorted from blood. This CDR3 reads CASSYGRSSEQYF. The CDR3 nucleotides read TGTGCCAGCAGCTACGGGCGGAGCTCAGAGCAGTACTTC.